A selection of T cell receptor beta chains follows, all from one sample in a study of shared clonotypes between healthy human individuals. Profiling relied on immunoSEQ multiplex PCR, and the TCRdb table lists in-frame clones only, not all of them. The data hold some 2,000,000 clones, with roughly 95% observed a single time. Sequenced sample: naive CD4+ T cells sorted from blood. The source of these receptors is a man aged 18 to 29 in good health. CDR3s include the opening cysteine and the closing phenylalanine or tryptophan. Expanded clones get a size class; other rows say once, few or many, or leave the size out.

j_gene: TRBJ2-3
abundance: .
v_gene: TRBV10-1
CDR3aa: CASSEGTRDTDTQYF

j_gene: TRBJ1-2
abundance: .
v_gene: TRBV15
CDR3aa: CATYSGTEYGYTF

j_gene: TRBJ2-7
abundance: once
v_gene: TRBV28
CDR3aa: CASSPPGRGEQYF

j_gene: TRBJ2-3
abundance: .
v_gene: TRBV18
CDR3aa: CASSPPSGTDTQYF

j_gene: TRBJ2-3
abundance: .
v_gene: TRBV10-1
CDR3aa: CASSGRTSGGPNRDTQYF

j_gene: TRBJ2-5
abundance: .
v_gene: TRBV15
CDR3aa: CATSRARGREETQYF

j_gene: TRBJ2-7
abundance: .
v_gene: TRBV11-2
CDR3aa: CASSRVQGVYEQYF

j_gene: TRBJ1-2
abundance: .
v_gene: TRBV5-1
CDR3aa: CASSLGQAGHYGYTF

j_gene: TRBJ1-2
abundance: .
v_gene: TRBV6-5
CDR3aa: CASSRDRDHYGYTF

j_gene: TRBJ2-3
abundance: .
v_gene: TRBV30
CDR3aa: CAWSVLPSTDTQYF

j_gene: TRBJ1-2
abundance: .
v_gene: TRBV19
CDR3aa: CASSILPGAGANYGYTF

j_gene: TRBJ1-6
abundance: .
v_gene: TRBV9
CDR3aa: CASSAQGQGFDSPLHF

j_gene: TRBJ2-7
abundance: once
v_gene: TRBV5-1
CDR3aa: CASSPSGTVFEQYF

j_gene: TRBJ2-1
abundance: .
v_gene: TRBV7-2
CDR3aa: CASSLPGSYNEQFF

j_gene: TRBJ2-3
abundance: .
v_gene: TRBV5-1
CDR3aa: CASSLDLATDTQYF

j_gene: TRBJ2-6
abundance: few
v_gene: TRBV27
CDR3aa: CASSPGLVNSGANVLTF

j_gene: TRBJ2-7
abundance: .
v_gene: TRBV4-1
CDR3aa: CASSQGLGGTYEQYF

j_gene: TRBJ1-1
abundance: .
v_gene: TRBV10-3
CDR3aa: CAISEGGSVRNTEAFF

j_gene: TRBJ2-1
abundance: .
v_gene: TRBV4-3
CDR3aa: CASSQQGGADPYEQFF

j_gene: TRBJ1-3
abundance: .
v_gene: TRBV6-1
CDR3aa: CASSSPGGANTIYF